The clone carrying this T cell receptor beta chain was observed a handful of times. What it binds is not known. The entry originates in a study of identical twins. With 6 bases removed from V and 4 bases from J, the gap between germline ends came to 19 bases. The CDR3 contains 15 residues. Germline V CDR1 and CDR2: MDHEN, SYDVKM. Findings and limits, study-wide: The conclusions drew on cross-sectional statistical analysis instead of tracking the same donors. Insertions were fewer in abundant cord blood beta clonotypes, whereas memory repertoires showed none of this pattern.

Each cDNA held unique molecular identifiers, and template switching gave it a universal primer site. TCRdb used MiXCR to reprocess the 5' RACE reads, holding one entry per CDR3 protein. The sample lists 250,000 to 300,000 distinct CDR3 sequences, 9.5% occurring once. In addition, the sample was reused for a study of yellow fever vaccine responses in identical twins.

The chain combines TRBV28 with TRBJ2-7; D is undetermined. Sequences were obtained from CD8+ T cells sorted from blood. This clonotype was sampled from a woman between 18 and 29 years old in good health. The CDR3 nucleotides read TGTGCCAGCAGCAATGAGGTCCGGGTAAGATACGAGCAGTACTTC. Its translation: CASSNEVRVRYEQYF.